The present TCR beta chain was sequenced within a study of T cells in Graves' hyperthyroidism and ophthalmopathy. Amplification of TCR beta CDR3 regions used RNA as the template. The HTBI primer set was used in a first-round RT-PCR of the TCR CDR3. TCRdb used MiXCR to reprocess the multiplex PCR reads, holding one entry per CDR3 protein. The table lists 600,000 to 650,000 distinct CDR3 sequences, roughly 20% of them singletons. V lost 3 bases to trimming and J lost 3 bases, with 9 bases between them. The CDR3 runs 13 residues. Findings and caveats of the study: The authors' 13 V-J model separated ophthalmopathy from stable hyperthyroidism.

Ten or more counts support this clonotype. Its matching antigen is unknown. Specimen: blood. The source of this sequence is a man aged 30 to 39 with Graves' ophthalmopathy. The J gene is TRBJ2-7, the V gene TRBV12-3 or TRBV12-4; D is undetermined. The CDR3 bases are TGTGCCAGCAGTTTTGAACGGAACTACGAGCAGTACTTC. Its translation is CASSFERNYEQYF.